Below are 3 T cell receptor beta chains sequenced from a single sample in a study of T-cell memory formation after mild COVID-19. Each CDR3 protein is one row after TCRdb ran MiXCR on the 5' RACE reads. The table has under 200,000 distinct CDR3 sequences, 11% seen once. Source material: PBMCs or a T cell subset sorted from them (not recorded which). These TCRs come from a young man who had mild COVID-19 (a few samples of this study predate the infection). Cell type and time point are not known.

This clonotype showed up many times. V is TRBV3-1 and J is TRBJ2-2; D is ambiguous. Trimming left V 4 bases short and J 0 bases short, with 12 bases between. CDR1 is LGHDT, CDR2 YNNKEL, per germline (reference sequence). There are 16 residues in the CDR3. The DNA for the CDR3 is TGTGCCAGCAGCCTCTGGGCCGGTACGAACACCGGGGAGCTGTTTTTT. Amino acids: CASSLWAGTNTGELFF.

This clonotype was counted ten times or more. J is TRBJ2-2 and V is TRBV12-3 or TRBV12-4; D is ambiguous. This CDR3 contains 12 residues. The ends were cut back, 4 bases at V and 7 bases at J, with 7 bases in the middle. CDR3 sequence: CASSSPGGELFF. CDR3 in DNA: TGTGCCAGCAGTTCTCCCGGCGGGGAGCTGTTTTTT.

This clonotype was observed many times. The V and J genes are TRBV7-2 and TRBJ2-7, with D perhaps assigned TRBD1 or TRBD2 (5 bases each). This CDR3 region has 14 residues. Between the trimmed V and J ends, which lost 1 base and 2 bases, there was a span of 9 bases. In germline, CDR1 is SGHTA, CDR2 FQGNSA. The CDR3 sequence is CASSLGPGPYEQYV. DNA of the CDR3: TGTGCCAGCAGCTTAGGTCCGGGGCCCTACGAGCAGTACGTC.